These 27 T cell receptor beta chains were sequenced from one sample in a study of T cells after yellow fever vaccination. TCRdb reprocessed the 5' RACE reads via MiXCR and lists one record per CDR3 protein. The data show about 630,000 distinct CDR3 sequences, 9% to 15% seen once. The sample was PBMCs, taken on the day of the yellow fever booster vaccination. All receptors come from a man under 40 who received the YFV17D yellow fever vaccine.

This clonotype came up a few times. The rearrangement joins TRBV19 to TRBJ2-7; TRBD1 agrees at 7 bases. J was trimmed by 7 bases and V by 5 bases; bases with no gene match: 11. The CDR3 loop spans 14 amino acids. The germline V gene has CDR1 LNHDA and CDR2 SQIVND (reference sequence). In nucleotides, the CDR3 is TGTGCCAGTAGTCCAACTCGGACAGGAATAGAGCAGTACTTC. Protein product: CASSPTRTGIEQYF.

This clonotype was seen a handful of times. The chain uses TRBV19 and TRBJ2-4, with TRBD1 matching over 7 bases. V lost 5 bases and J lost 5; bases outside the gene matches: 9. This CDR3 region has 15 residues. CDR1 and CDR2 from the germline V gene are LNHDA and SQIVND (reference sequence). CDR3 protein: CASSDTRQGQNIQYF. The CDR3 DNA sequence: TGTGCCAGTAGTGATACCCGACAGGGTCAAAACATTCAGTACTTC.

The genes are TRBV27 and TRBJ2-7, with D maybe TRBD1 (5 bases). Trimming took off 3 bases at V and 5 bases at J, with 14 bases between the two ends. The germline CDR1 and CDR2 sequences are MNHEY and SMNVEV (reference sequence). There are 14 residues in the CDR3. The CDR3 coding sequence is TGTGCCAGCAGTTTGGGCGGAACAGGCGACGAGCAGTACTTC. Translation gives CASSLGGTGDEQYF.

There are a few counts of this clonotype. The gene calls are TRBV4-3 and TRBJ2-7, with D perhaps matching TRBD1 or TRBD2 (5 bases each). This CDR3 has 18 residues. Trimming stripped 2 bases from V and 2 bases from J, with 22 bases between. The V gene's germline CDR1 is LGHNA and CDR2 YSLEER. Written as DNA, the CDR3 is TGCGCCAGCAGCCAATCCGGGGTACGACCACAGGCCGCCTACGAGCAGTACTTC. It codes for CASSQSGVRPQAAYEQYF.

This clonotype showed up just a few times. The chain uses TRBV7-2 and TRBJ2-3, with a possible D match to TRBD1 (6 bases). Trimming took off 5 bases at V and 4 bases at J, with 13 bases between the two ends. The CDR3 totals 14 residues. Germline CDR1 and CDR2: SGHTA and FQGNSA. CDR3 DNA: TGTGCCAGCAGCGCGTCCAACAGGGCAGATACGCAGTATTTT. Translation gives CASSASNRADTQYF.

The chain carries TRBV5-1 and TRBJ2-1, with D possibly being TRBD1 or TRBD2 (5 bases each). CDR1 is SGHRS and CDR2 is YFSETQ in the germline V gene. This CDR3 is built from 14 residues. V was clipped by 4 bases and J by 6 bases, with 14 bases between them. CDR3 nucleotide sequence: TGCGCCAGCAGCGGTGGGACCACACCCAATGAGCAGTTCTTC. Its protein product is CASSGGTTPNEQFF.

This clonotype was counted at least ten times. The V gene is TRBV11-3, the J gene TRBJ2-2; 7 bases agree with TRBD1. The CDR3 runs 14 residues. Germline CDR1 is SGHNT and CDR2 is YENEEA. The V segment lost 5 bases and the J segment 1 base; nucleotides outside the gene matches: 1. The CDR3 nucleotides read TGTGCCAGCAGCAACAGGGGGAACACCGGGGAGCTGTTTTTT. It yields the protein CASSNRGNTGELFF.

This clonotype was counted a few times. This chain connects TRBV29-1 to TRBJ1-1; D possibly corresponds to TRBD1 (5 bases). CDR1 and CDR2 (germline): SQVTM, ANQGSEA. The V end was cut by 5 bases, the J end by 1 base, with 14 bases between. This CDR3 is built from 14 residues. CDR3 DNA: TGCAGCGTTAACAAATTCGACAGGAACACTGAAGCTTTCTTT. It encodes CSVNKFDRNTEAFF. Complete variable domain (other parts from reference TRBV29-1 and TRBJ1-1): SAVISQKPSRDICQRGTSLTIQCQVDSQVTMMFWYRQQPGQSLTLIATANQGSEATYESGFVIDKFPISRPNLTFSTLTVSNMSPEDSSIYLCSVNKFDRNTEAFFGQGTRLTVV.

The rearrangement joins TRBV24-1 to TRBJ2-5; possibly TRBD1 for D (5 bases). Trimming pared 6 bases from V and 5 bases from J, leaving 21 bases between. Germline V gene data show CDR1 as KGHDR and CDR2 as SFDVKD. CDR3 length equals 16 residues. CDR3 nucleotide sequence: TGTGCCACCAGTCAAGCGACAGCCGACTTAGGGGAGACCCAGTACTTC. It translates to CATSQATADLGETQYF.

V gene TRBV5-6 combines with J gene TRBJ2-3; 7 bases match TRBD2. The CDR3 runs 15 residues. The germline V gene encodes CDR1 SGHDT and CDR2 YYEEEE. The V segment lost 4 bases and the J segment 1 base; nucleotides outside the gene matches: 6. The DNA for the CDR3 is TGTGCCAGCAGCCGAGCGGGACTTGGCACAGATACGCAGTATTTT. Its protein is CASSRAGLGTDTQYF.

CDR3 in DNA: TGCAGTGCTAGAGAAGAGCGCAGCTCCTACAATGAGCAGTTCTTC. It yields the protein CSAREERSSYNEQFF. The rearrangement joins TRBV20-1 to TRBJ2-1; D unclear. V was clipped by 0 bases and J by 0 bases, with 9 bases between them. Germline-derived CDR1 and CDR2 are DFQATT and SNEGSKA (reference sequence). The CDR3 is 15 residues long.

The genes are TRBV5-4 and TRBJ2-5; no reliable D call. CDR3 length: 14 amino acids. From germline, CDR1 is SGHNT and CDR2 YYREEE (reference sequence). Between the trimmed V and J ends, which lost 4 bases and 4 bases, there was a span of 14 bases. The CDR3 loop is CASSHSRRAETQYF. The CDR3 nucleotides are TGTGCCAGCAGCCACTCGAGAAGGGCAGAGACCCAGTACTTC.

This clonotype was seen a handful of times. V and J are TRBV5-1 and TRBJ2-7; the D gene is possibly TRBD2 (5 bases). V was cut by 5 bases and J by 0 bases, with 21 bases left in between. This CDR3 spans 17 amino acids. Germline V gene sequence: CDR1 SGHRS, CDR2 YFSETQ. The CDR3 region has the DNA TGCGCCAGCAGATTTGGGGTCCGGGCGGGTCTCTCCTACGAGCAGTACTTC. This codes for CASRFGVRAGLSYEQYF.

The chain joins TRBV20-1 to TRBJ2-7; D is unresolved. With 4 bases removed from V and 5 bases from J, the gap between germline ends came to 9 bases. The germline CDR1 and CDR2 sequences are DFQATT and SNEGSKA (reference sequence). The CDR3 contains 11 residues. CDR3 residues: CSATQRHEQYF. In DNA, the CDR3 is TGCAGTGCTACCCAACGTCACGAGCAGTACTTC.

This clonotype was picked up a small number of times. V is TRBV29-1 and J is TRBJ2-1, with D hard to call. Germline V gene lookup returns CDR1 SQVTM and CDR2 ANQGSEA. Between the trimmed V and J ends, which lost 7 bases and 7 bases, there was a span of 14 bases. The CDR3 is 12 amino acids. CDR3 bases: TGCAGCGCTCACCGAGACTGGAATGAGCAGTTCTTC. Translation: CSAHRDWNEQFF.

The rearrangement links TRBV7-9 to TRBJ1-4; no definite D call. Germline V gene sequence: CDR1 SEHNR, CDR2 FQNEAQ (reference sequence). With 6 bases removed from V and 0 bases from J, the gap between germline ends came to 11 bases. The CDR3 extends over 15 amino acids. The CDR3 spells CASRPTTPTNEKLFF. For the CDR3, the DNA is TGTGCCAGCAGACCTACAACACCAACTAATGAAAAACTGTTTTTT. The full variable domain, rest sourced from reference TRBV7-9 and TRBJ1-4, is DTGVSQNPRHKITKRGQNVTFRCDPISEHNRLYWYRQTLGQGPEFLTYFQNEAQLEKSRLLSDRFSAERPKGSFSTLEIQRTEQGDSAMYLCASRPTTPTNEKLFFGSGTQLSVL.

In its sample, this clonotype was seen a few times. J is TRBJ2-3 and V is TRBV12-3 or TRBV12-4, with D perhaps matching TRBD2 (5 bases). V was trimmed by 2 bases and J by 2 bases, leaving 8 bases between them. CDR3 length: 14 residues. CDR3 protein: CASSLLEATDTQYF. The DNA for the CDR3 is TGTGCCAGCAGTTTACTGGAGGCCACAGATACGCAGTATTTT.

In its sample, this clonotype was seen many times. The chain carries TRBV29-1 and TRBJ2-1, with a weak D call TRBD2 (6 bases). Trimming shortened V by 6 bases and J by 9 bases, and 15 bases separated the two germline ends. Germline CDR1 SQVTM, CDR2 ANQGSEA. CDR3 length: 12 residues. The CDR3 coding sequence is TGCAGCGTCCGCCGGGGGATGGTTGAGCAGTTCTTC. It specifies CSVRRGMVEQFF.

This clonotype was observed a few times. The V and J genes are TRBV19 and TRBJ2-3, with 12 bases identical to TRBD2. Germline assignment: CDR1 LNHDA and CDR2 SQIVND (reference sequence). Trimming at V came to 2 bases and at J to 10 bases, leaving 10 bases not matched to a gene. The CDR3 extends over 16 amino acids. Written as DNA, the CDR3 is TGTGCCAGTAGTATATGGGAGACTAGCGGGAGAGGGTCGCAGTATTTT. Its protein is CASSIWETSGRGSQYF.

V and J are TRBV12-3 or TRBV12-4 and TRBJ2-1; D not resolved. Trimming shortened V by 5 bases and J by 0 bases, and 14 bases separated the two germline ends. This CDR3 comprises 16 residues. The CDR3 here is CASSLLWGTSYNEQFF. The CDR3 DNA is TGTGCCAGCAGTCTCCTTTGGGGAACCTCCTACAATGAGCAGTTCTTC.

The rearrangement uses TRBV5-1 and TRBJ2-3, with 16 bases aligning to TRBD2. J lost 1 base, V lost 3 bases, and 8 bases had no gene match. Germline V gene sequence: CDR1 SGHRS, CDR2 YFSETQ. The CDR3 has 19 amino acids. This CDR3 reads CASSSGLAGGLIRTDTQYF. The CDR3 coding sequence is TGCGCCAGCAGCTCGGGACTAGCGGGAGGGCTTATCCGCACAGATACGCAGTATTTT.

In its sample, this clonotype was seen many times. The chain recombines TRBV7-2 with TRBJ2-2; D perhaps matches TRBD2 (6 bases). Germline V lookup: CDR1 SGHTA, CDR2 FQGNSA. The CDR3 loop spans 14 amino acids. Deletions cut 5 bases from V and 4 bases from J, with 11 bases between. Written as DNA, the CDR3 is TGTGCCAGCAGCATTACCGGGGGCACCGGGGAGCTGTTTTTT. This translates into CASSITGGTGELFF.

This clonotype occurred a few times. The CDR3 here is CASRDTRIAQGDTQYF. Here the CDR3 DNA reads TGTGCCAGCCGGGACACCCGGATCGCCCAGGGAGATACGCAGTATTTT. V is TRBV25-1 and J is TRBJ2-3; possibly TRBD1 for D (6 bases). The CDR3 has 16 residues. The ends were cut back, 8 bases at V and 5 bases at J, with 23 bases in the middle. CDR1 is MGHDK and CDR2 is SYGVNS in the germline V gene.

The V call is TRBV29-1, the J call TRBJ1-1; 10 bases are a match to TRBD1. The CDR3 has 13 amino acids. The germline gives CDR1 SQVTM, CDR2 ANQGSEA. With V trimmed by 5 bases and J by 5 bases, 5 bases remained unmatched. The CDR3 nucleotides are TGCAGCGTTCGGACAGGGGGAAGGACTGAAGCTTTCTTT. As protein: CSVRTGGRTEAFF.

The chain joins TRBV12-3 or TRBV12-4 to TRBJ2-2; TRBD1 or TRBD2 may be the D gene (5 bases each). V lost 8 bases and J 3 bases, leaving 16 bases between the germline ends. CDR3 size: 15 residues. The CDR3 DNA is TGTGCCAGCGCTCCTCTGGGACGGGACACCGGGGAGCTGTTTTTT. Translated, it gives CASAPLGRDTGELFF.

This clonotype was counted a few times. The chain carries TRBV7-2 and TRBJ1-5, with D uncertain. Germline V lookup: CDR1 SGHTA, CDR2 FQGNSA. The V end lost 0 bases, the J end lost 0 bases, and 12 bases lay between the germline ends. This CDR3 has 17 residues. CDR3 bases: TGTGCCAGCAGCTTAGCTGTGGCAGCAGTTAGCAATCAGCCCCAGCATTTT. Its protein product is CASSLAVAAVSNQPQHF.

The J gene is TRBJ1-4, the V gene TRBV20-1, with 8 positions matching TRBD1. From germline, CDR1 is DFQATT and CDR2 SNEGSKA (reference sequence). With 0 bases clipped from V and 4 bases from J, the junction kept 4 bases outside the gene matches. This CDR3 region has 15 residues. The CDR3 here is CSARDGTGFNEKLFF. The CDR3 nucleotides are TGCAGTGCTAGAGATGGGACAGGTTTTAATGAAAAACTGTTTTTT.